Listed here are 27 T cell receptor beta chains from one sample, sequenced in a study of shared clonotypes between healthy human individuals (dated by TCRdb to 2020 to 2021). The receptor library was made with the immunoSEQ multiplex PCR assay. TCRdb's version of the immuneACCESS table is confined to in-frame rearrangements and falls short of the full clone set. An unresolved V gene accounts for under half of the shortfall where checked; the remainder is of unknown origin. For this sample there are roughly 2,000,000 clones; just over 90% appear just once. The ten largest clones represent around 1.8% of the sample. CD8 naive samples were CD45RO-negative cells positively selected for CCR7, giving a CD45RA+CCR7+ population that excluded TemRA cells. Source material: naive CD8+ T cells from PBMCs. The cell subset or site label of this sample denotes: CD45RA+CCR7+. The receptors come from a man between 18 and 29 years old in good health. Some clones in this sample may be carry-over from other donors' samples.

CDR3: CASSSTVGYIGETQYF. The CDR3 nucleotides are TGTGCCAGCAGCTCCACAGTGGGCTACATAGGAGAGACCCAGTACTTC. The chain carries TRBV7-9 and TRBJ2-5; D gene uncertain. Trimming stripped 4 bases from V and 4 bases from J, with 19 bases between. The germline CDR1 and CDR2 sequences are SEHNR and FQNEAQ (reference sequence). The CDR3 runs 16 residues.

V and J are TRBV7-3 and TRBJ2-1, with D hard to call. This CDR3 comprises 15 residues. Germline CDR1 is SGHTA and CDR2 is FQGTGA. Trimming stripped 1 base from V and 1 base from J, with 8 bases between. CDR3 loop: CASSLIRKSYNEQFF. The CDR3 DNA follows: TGTGCCAGCAGCTTAATACGGAAATCCTACAATGAGCAGTTCTTC.

V and J are TRBV27 and TRBJ2-3, with TRBD2 matching 11 bases. With V trimmed by 7 bases and J by 2 bases, 8 bases remained unmatched. Germline assignment: CDR1 MNHEY and CDR2 SMNVEV (reference sequence). CDR3 length equals 16 residues. CDR3 protein: CASTVSGRDYTDTQYF. Here the CDR3 DNA reads TGTGCCAGCACCGTTAGCGGGAGGGATTACACAGATACGCAGTATTTT.

This chain links TRBV7-6 with TRBJ1-5, with D possibly TRBD1 on 6 matching bases. The V gene's germline CDR1 is SGHVS and CDR2 FNYEAQ. CDR3 size: 19 residues. V lost 2 bases and J lost 0, with 20 bases in between. The CDR3 sequence is CASSLPRWEGTYSNQPQHF. The CDR3 bases are TGTGCCAGCAGCTTACCGAGATGGGAGGGGACATATAGCAATCAGCCCCAGCATTTT.

This chain joins TRBV5-4 and TRBJ1-2; 10 bases agree with TRBD1. Germline V gene data show CDR1 as SGHNT and CDR2 as YYREEE (reference sequence). The J segment lost 4 bases and the V segment lost 4 bases, leaving 7 bases of the junction unmatched. The CDR3 consists of 15 residues. The CDR3 region has the DNA TGTGCCAGCAGCCACGGACAGGGGGGATTCTATGGCTACACCTTC. As protein: CASSHGQGGFYGYTF.

CDR3 DNA sequence: TGTGCCAGCAGTTCGGACAGGGGGCCTTCTATGGAGACCCAGTACTTC. It yields the protein CASSSDRGPSMETQYF. V gene TRBV27 combines with J gene TRBJ2-5, with 11 bases identical to TRBD1. From germline, CDR1 is MNHEY and CDR2 SMNVEV (reference sequence). V lost 4 bases, J lost 5 bases, and 9 bases stayed unmatched. The CDR3 loop spans 16 amino acids.

The J gene is TRBJ1-1, the V gene TRBV4-1, with D possibly matching TRBD1 (5 bases). The CDR3 contains 18 residues. In germline, CDR1 is MGHRA, CDR2 YSYEKL. The V end lost 0 bases, the J end lost 0 bases, and 17 bases lay between the germline ends. The DNA for the CDR3 is TGCGCCAGCAGCCAAGATAATAAGGGGTCGACCATGAACACTGAAGCTTTCTTT. It yields the protein CASSQDNKGSTMNTEAFF.

The rearrangement joins TRBV28 to TRBJ2-5; a weak D match, TRBD2 (6 bases). Trimming pared 7 bases from V and 2 bases from J, leaving 14 bases between. This CDR3 contains 14 residues. In germline, CDR1 is MDHEN, CDR2 SYDVKM. The CDR3 DNA reads TGTGCCAGCACCTACCCGACTAGACAAGAGACCCAGTACTTC. Translated: CASTYPTRQETQYF.

As concerns this clone: Other DNA sequences in the sample encode the same CDR3. The chain employs TRBV28 and TRBJ1-1, with no clear D. Germline lookup yields CDR1 MDHEN and CDR2 SYDVKM. Trimming pared 6 bases from V and 1 base from J, leaving 9 bases between. This CDR3 comprises 13 residues. The CDR3 region is CASSLRGNTEAFF. The DNA of the CDR3 is TGTGCCAGCAGCCTCCGGGGGAACACTGAAGCTTTCTTT.

This chain joins TRBV5-8 and TRBJ1-5; 10 bases align to TRBD1. The CDR3 has 19 residues. Germline lookup yields CDR1 SGHTS and CDR2 YDEGEE. V shed 0 bases, J shed 0 bases, and the junction held 9 bases outside the gene matches. The chain's CDR3 is CASSLVFGTGVNSNQPQHF. CDR3 nucleotides: TGTGCCAGCAGCTTGGTATTTGGGACAGGGGTGAATAGCAATCAGCCCCAGCATTTT.

The chain recombines TRBV9 with TRBJ2-1; 8 bases fit TRBD2. CDR1 and CDR2 from the germline V gene are SGDLS and YYNGEE. This CDR3 comprises 17 residues. After removal of 4 bases from V and 0 bases from J, the junction contained 9 bases not matched to a gene. CDR3 in DNA: TGTGCCAGCAGCACTACTAGCGGTTATAGCTCCTACAATGAGCAGTTCTTC. Translating it yields CASSTTSGYSSYNEQFF.

The chain carries TRBV6-6 and TRBJ2-7; TRBD1 matches 7 bases. The CDR3 runs 15 residues. CDR1 MNHNY and CDR2 SVGAGI come from the germline V gene (reference sequence). V dropped 2 bases and J dropped 6; count of bases not matched to a gene: 10. CDR3 coding DNA: TGTGCCAGCAGTTACATGTTAGGACAGGCGTCCGAGCAGTACTTC. It encodes CASSYMLGQASEQYF.

The chain links TRBV4-1 to TRBJ1-1; D unclear. Germline values: CDR1 MGHRA, CDR2 YSYEKL. The length of the CDR3 is 13 residues. V lost 6 bases to trimming and J lost 1 base, with 9 bases between them. The CDR3 region is CASSPDQNTEAFF. CDR3 bases: TGCGCCAGCAGTCCAGACCAGAACACTGAAGCTTTCTTT.

The CDR3 nucleotides read TGTGCCCACAGCCCTGAAGCTTTCTTT. Translating it yields CAHSPEAFF. The chain employs TRBV30 and TRBJ1-1, with unresolved D. The germline V gene has CDR1 GTSNPN and CDR2 SVGIG (reference sequence). V lost 8 bases, J lost 6 bases, and 7 bases lay in between. The CDR3 contains 9 residues. Based on the CDR3 plus reference TRBV30 and TRBJ1-1, the full variable domain is SQTIHQWPATLVQPVGSPLSLECTVEGTSNPNLYWYRQAAGRGLQLLFYSVGIGQISSEVPQNLSASRPQDRQFILSSKKLLLSDSGFYLCAHSPEAFFGQGTRLTVV.

The rearrangement links TRBV27 to TRBJ2-7; TRBD2 matches 9 bases. V was clipped by 5 bases and J by 9 bases; unmatched bases: 8. In germline, CDR1 is MNHEY, CDR2 SMNVEV (reference sequence). The CDR3 is 13 amino acids. CDR3: CASSQGLAYVQYF. The CDR3 DNA reads TGTGCCAGCAGTCAGGGACTAGCTTATGTGCAGTACTTC.

The rearrangement links TRBV29-1 to TRBJ1-4; D not resolved. Germline assignment: CDR1 SQVTM and CDR2 ANQGSEA. The V and J ends lost 2 bases and 3 bases respectively, with 19 bases between them. The CDR3 sequence is 17 residues long. The CDR3: CSVELPLMEGPNEKLFF. The CDR3 region has the DNA TGCAGCGTTGAATTGCCCCTCATGGAGGGCCCTAATGAAAAACTGTTTTTT.

A note on this clone: Other DNA sequences in the same sample also yield this CDR3. The V gene is TRBV27, the J gene TRBJ2-5; TRBD1 aligns across 9 bases. In germline, CDR1 is MNHEY, CDR2 SMNVEV (reference sequence). The length of the CDR3 is 14 residues. The J segment lost 4 bases and the V segment lost 6 bases, leaving 6 bases of the junction unmatched. This chain's CDR3 is CASSTTGGRETQYF. CDR3 in DNA: TGTGCCAGCAGCACGACAGGGGGGAGAGAGACCCAGTACTTC.

The rearrangement joins TRBV9 to TRBJ1-1, with 7 nucleotides matching TRBD1. CDR3 length equals 16 residues. The J segment lost 2 bases and the V segment lost 2 bases, leaving 9 bases of the junction unmatched. Looked up from germline, CDR1 is SGDLS and CDR2 is YYNGEE. The CDR3, as DNA: TGTGCCAGCAGCGTCACACGGGACAGCGTTAACACTGAAGCTTTCTTT. Its protein product is CASSVTRDSVNTEAFF.

The J gene is TRBJ2-7, the V gene TRBV28; weak D call: TRBD1 (6 bases). Trimming removed 7 bases from V and 5 bases from J, with 15 bases in between. Germline values: CDR1 MDHEN, CDR2 SYDVKM. This CDR3 has 13 amino acids. CDR3 DNA: TGTGCCAGCACCTACAGGGAGTCTCACGAGCAGTACTTC. It yields the protein CASTYRESHEQYF.

The chain joins TRBV6-4 to TRBJ2-7, with 8 bases lining up with TRBD1. Per the germline V gene, CDR1 is MRHNA and CDR2 is SNTAGT. The CDR3 loop spans 13 amino acids. V shed 4 bases and J 8 bases; nucleotides not matched to a gene: 7. DNA for the CDR3: TGTGCCAGCAGTGTATTACAGGGGGAACAGCAGTACTTC. This translates into CASSVLQGEQQYF.

As concerns this clone: The same CDR3 also results from other DNA sequences found in this sample. The chain has TRBV27 and TRBJ2-7; D might be TRBD1 or TRBD2, each matching 5 bases. CDR1 is MNHEY, CDR2 SMNVEV, per germline (reference sequence). The CDR3 covers 13 residues. With 5 bases removed from V and 2 bases from J, the gap between germline ends came to 10 bases. The CDR3 protein is CASSPGRTYEQYF. CDR3 in DNA: TGTGCCAGCAGTCCGGGACGAACCTACGAGCAGTACTTC.

CDR3 protein: CASRDRGSLEAFF. The CDR3 nucleotides are TGTGCCAGCAGAGACAGGGGGTCACTTGAAGCTTTCTTT. The chain has TRBV28 and TRBJ1-1; TRBD1 matches at 9 bases. The V gene end was trimmed by 6 bases and the J gene end by 7 bases; junction bases not matched to a gene: 6. Germline V gene lookup returns CDR1 MDHEN and CDR2 SYDVKM. The CDR3 is 13 residues long.

The chain links TRBV27 to TRBJ2-1; D uncertain. The V gene lost 5 bases and the J gene lost 10 bases, with 15 bases spanning the gap. The V gene's germline CDR1 is MNHEY and CDR2 SMNVEV (reference sequence). This CDR3 contains 13 residues. The CDR3 nucleotides read TGTGCCAGCAGTCAAACCACGATCGGAGAGCAGTTCTTC. This encodes CASSQTTIGEQFF.

Concerning this clone itself: The same CDR3 arises from other DNA sequences in this sample as well. The chain combines TRBV27 with TRBJ2-1, with 8 bases that match TRBD1. This CDR3 has 14 amino acids. The V gene end was trimmed by 5 bases and the J gene end by 3 bases; junction bases not matched to a gene: 3. Germline V gives CDR1 MNHEY, CDR2 SMNVEV (reference sequence). CDR3 DNA: TGTGCCAGCAGTCCCGGGACAGGCTACAATGAGCAGTTCTTC. This translates into CASSPGTGYNEQFF.

V and J are TRBV28 and TRBJ2-7, with TRBD2 identical over 8 bases. Per germline, CDR1 MDHEN and CDR2 SYDVKM. The CDR3 extends over 17 amino acids. The V and J ends lost 4 bases and 0 bases, in that order; junction bases with no gene match: 11. In DNA, the CDR3 is TGTGCCAGCAGTTCCACCTCTAGCGGGCAGAGCTCCTACGAGCAGTACTTC. It codes for CASSSTSSGQSSYEQYF.

A single count supports this clone. This sample includes further DNA sequences coding for the same CDR3. The rearrangement links TRBV7-9 to TRBJ2-3; 12 bases fit TRBD2. V gave up 5 bases and J gave up 1 base; unmatched junction bases: 4. The CDR3 is 16 residues long. The V gene's germline CDR1 is SEHNR and CDR2 FQNEAQ (reference sequence). The CDR3 protein is CASSARLAGGTDTQYF. Written as DNA, the CDR3 is TGTGCCAGCAGCGCCAGACTAGCGGGGGGCACAGATACGCAGTATTTT.

The V call is TRBV19, the J call TRBJ2-1; D possibly corresponds to TRBD1 (5 bases). Between the trimmed V and J ends, which lost 5 bases and 10 bases, there was a span of 18 bases. The CDR3 is 14 amino acids. The germline V gene has CDR1 LNHDA and CDR2 SQIVND (reference sequence). The DNA of the CDR3 is TGTGCCAGTAGTCTTCTATCCAGGGCAGGGGAGCAGTTCTTC. It specifies CASSLLSRAGEQFF.